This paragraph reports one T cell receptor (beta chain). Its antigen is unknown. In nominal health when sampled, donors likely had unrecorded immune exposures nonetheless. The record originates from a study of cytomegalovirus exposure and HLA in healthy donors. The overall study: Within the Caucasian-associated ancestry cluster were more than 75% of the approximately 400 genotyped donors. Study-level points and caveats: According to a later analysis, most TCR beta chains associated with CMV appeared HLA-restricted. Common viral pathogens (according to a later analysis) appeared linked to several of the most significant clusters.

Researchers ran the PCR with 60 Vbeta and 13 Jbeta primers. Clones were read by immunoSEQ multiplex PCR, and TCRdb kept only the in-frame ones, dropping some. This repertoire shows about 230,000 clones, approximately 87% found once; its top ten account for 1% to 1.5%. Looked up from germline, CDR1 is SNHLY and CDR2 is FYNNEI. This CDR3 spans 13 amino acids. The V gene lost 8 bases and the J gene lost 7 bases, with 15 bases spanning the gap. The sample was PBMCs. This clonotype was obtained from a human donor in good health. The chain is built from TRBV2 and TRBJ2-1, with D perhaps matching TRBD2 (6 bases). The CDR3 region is CASRLVSRNEQFF. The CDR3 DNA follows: TGTGCCAGCCGACTAGTATCTCGGAATGAGCAGTTCTTC.